The 16 T cell receptor beta chains below were found in one sample sequenced in a study of shared clonotypes between healthy human individuals. Sequencing used immunoSEQ multiplex PCR; TCRdb keeps in-frame clones, though not all of them. This table holds roughly 660,000 clones, roughly 88% found once. The sequenced sample was memory CD8+ T cells from PBMCs. The subset is: CD45RO+ cells pooled with CCR7-negative TemRA cells. The origin of the receptors is a man younger than 35 in good health. Some clones in this sample may be carry-over from other donors' samples.

The chain uses TRBV7-9 and TRBJ1-1; no reliable D call. The CDR3 sequence is 14 residues long. The germline CDR1 and CDR2 sequences are SEHNR and FQNEAQ (reference sequence). V lost 3 bases and J lost 6, with 14 bases in between. CDR3 sequence: CASSFDRLRAEAFF. The CDR3 bases are TGTGCCAGCAGCTTTGATCGGTTGAGGGCTGAAGCTTTCTTT. Full variable domain (outside the CDR3, taken from reference TRBV7-9 and TRBJ1-1): DTGVSQNPRHKITKRGQNVTFRCDPISEHNRLYWYRQTLGQGPEFLTYFQNEAQLEKSRLLSDRFSAERPKGSFSTLEIQRTEQGDSAMYLCASSFDRLRAEAFFGQGTRLTVV.

The rearrangement uses TRBV5-1 and TRBJ2-7; 7 positions match TRBD1. Germline V gene data show CDR1 as SGHRS and CDR2 as YFSETQ. Losses at the gene ends were 5 bases for V and 3 bases for J; bases not matched to a gene: 5. There are 13 residues in the CDR3. CDR3: CASRGTDYYEQYF. The CDR3 DNA reads as TGCGCCAGCAGAGGGACAGATTACTACGAGCAGTACTTC. Using reference TRBV5-1 and TRBJ2-7 for the parts outside the CDR3, the full variable domain is KAGVTQTPRYLIKTRGQQVTLSCSPISGHRSVSWYQQTPGQGLQFLFEYFSETQRNKGNFPGRFSGRQFSNSRSEMNVSTLELGDSALYLCASRGTDYYEQYFGPGTRLTVT.

This rearrangement joins TRBV6-4 to TRBJ2-3; 12 bases fit TRBD2. With 6 bases clipped from V and 5 bases from J, the junction kept 9 bases outside the gene matches. Germline-derived CDR1 and CDR2 are MRHNA and SNTAGT. The CDR3 sequence is 16 residues long. The CDR3 nucleotides are TGTGCCAGCAGCCGACTAGCGGGAGAAGTTAGAGATACGCAGTATTTT. It specifies CASSRLAGEVRDTQYF.

This sequence joins TRBV4-1 and TRBJ2-7, with 8 bases matching TRBD2. The CDR3 length is 17 residues. Trimming took 0 bases from V and 3 from J; bases not matched to a gene: 10. The germline V gene encodes CDR1 MGHRA and CDR2 YSYEKL. The CDR3 loop is CASSQEIPAGGYYEQYF. CDR3 sequence (DNA): TGCGCCAGCAGCCAAGAAATCCCGGCGGGAGGATACTACGAGCAGTACTTC.

This clone was observed a few times. The chain joins TRBV7-9 to TRBJ2-7; D is unclear. CDR3 length: 16 amino acids. The germline V gene encodes CDR1 SEHNR and CDR2 FQNEAQ (reference sequence). V lost 1 base, J lost 1 base, and 14 bases lay in between. CDR3 coding DNA: TGTGCCAGCAGCTTAGACGGCAGCTCCTCTTCCTACGAGCAGTACTTC. Protein sequence: CASSLDGSSSSYEQYF.

This chain uses TRBV2 with TRBJ1-2; D is possibly TRBD1 (6 bases). The V end lost 3 bases, the J end lost 8 bases, and 22 bases lay between the germline ends. The CDR3 loop spans 16 amino acids. Per the germline V gene, CDR1 is SNHLY and CDR2 is FYNNEI. CDR3 coding DNA: TGTGCCAGCAGTGATCCCCGGGACAAGCTACTGGGAGGCTACACCTTC. Amino acid sequence: CASSDPRDKLLGGYTF.

This sequence joins TRBV5-4 and TRBJ1-1; 12 nucleotides match TRBD1. Germline lookup yields CDR1 SGHNT and CDR2 YYREEE (reference sequence). The junction had 12 bases not matched to a gene; V was cut back by 2 bases and J by 4 bases. The CDR3 runs to 18 residues. In DNA form, the CDR3 reads TGTGCCAGCAGCTTTGCCTCCGGGACAGGGGGCTTTGGCACTGAAGCTTTCTTT. Amino acid sequence: CASSFASGTGGFGTEAFF.

The V gene is TRBV30, the J gene TRBJ1-1, with D unresolved. The CDR3 covers 12 residues. The germline CDR1 and CDR2 sequences are GTSNPN and SVGIG (reference sequence). The V end was cut by 2 bases, the J end by 0 bases, with 4 bases between. The CDR3 DNA sequence: TGTGCCTGGAGTAGGGTGAACACTGAAGCTTTCTTT. Translation gives CAWSRVNTEAFF.

This chain joins TRBV13 and TRBJ2-3; D ambiguous. V was cut by 4 bases and J by 6 bases, with 8 bases left in between. Germline CDR1 and CDR2: PRHDT and FYEKMQ (reference sequence). This CDR3 is 12 amino acids long. The CDR3: CASSSLGDTQYF. The CDR3, as DNA: TGTGCCAGCAGCTCCTTGGGGGATACGCAGTATTTT.

The chain carries TRBV14 and TRBJ2-7; D unresolved. V lost 6 bases to trimming and J lost 3 bases, with 6 bases between them. Germline CDR1 is SGHDN and CDR2 is FVKESK. The CDR3 contains 11 residues. CDR3 nucleotide sequence: TGTGCCAGCAGTCCCGGCTACGAGCAGTACTTC. Translating gives CASSPGYEQYF.

This clone was found once. The chain combines TRBV5-1 with TRBJ2-5, with 11 bases lining up with TRBD1. V lost 1 base to trimming and J lost 5 bases; unmatched junction nucleotides: 13. CDR3 size: 18 residues. Germline CDR1 SGHRS, CDR2 YFSETQ. The CDR3 region is CASSLLGPPGTGGETQYF. Here the CDR3 DNA reads TGCGCCAGCAGCTTGTTGGGCCCTCCGGGGACAGGGGGGGAGACCCAGTACTTC. Full variable domain (rest looked up from reference TRBV5-1 and TRBJ2-5): KAGVTQTPRYLIKTRGQQVTLSCSPISGHRSVSWYQQTPGQGLQFLFEYFSETQRNKGNFPGRFSGRQFSNSRSEMNVSTLELGDSALYLCASSLLGPPGTGGETQYFGPGTRLLVL.

The sample holds one count of this clone. The rearrangement joins TRBV7-8 to TRBJ2-7, with 7 bases that match TRBD1. The CDR3 length is 16 residues. V was pared by 2 bases and J by 3 bases, with 10 bases of the junction left unmatched. Germline CDR1 is SGHVS and CDR2 is FQNEAQ. The CDR3 protein is CASSLSRDSNIYEQYF. The DNA of the CDR3 is TGTGCCAGCAGCTTATCCCGGGACAGCAATATCTACGAGCAGTACTTC.

The chain combines TRBV13 with TRBJ2-2; tentative D call: TRBD1 (7 bases). Trimming cost V 5 bases and J 1 base, with 14 bases left between them. Germline loops: CDR1 PRHDT, CDR2 FYEKMQ (reference sequence). CDR3 size: 16 residues. The CDR3 here is CASSGGYRGNTGELFF. The CDR3 DNA follows: TGTGCCAGCAGCGGAGGGTACAGGGGGAACACCGGGGAGCTGTTTTTT.

The chain's CDR3 is CASSEALWSEQFF. CDR3 bases: TGTGCCAGCAGTGAAGCGCTTTGGAGTGAGCAGTTCTTC. V and J are TRBV2 and TRBJ2-1, with no clear D. The V and J ends lost 0 bases and 9 bases respectively, with 9 bases between them. CDR1 and CDR2 from the germline V gene are SNHLY and FYNNEI. This CDR3 region has 13 residues.

The chain couples TRBV27 to TRBJ1-2, with D possibly matching TRBD1 (6 bases). The CDR3 totals 14 residues. V was trimmed by 3 bases and J by 5 bases, leaving 13 bases between them. The germline CDR1 and CDR2 sequences are MNHEY and SMNVEV (reference sequence). In nucleotides, the CDR3 is TGTGCCAGCAGTTTGTCAACAGGGTTATATGGCTACACCTTC. Residues: CASSLSTGLYGYTF.

V and J are TRBV2 and TRBJ1-5; the match to TRBD1 covers 8 bases. The CDR3 consists of 15 residues. Per the germline V gene, CDR1 is SNHLY and CDR2 is FYNNEI. The V and J ends lost 6 bases and 2 bases, in that order; junction bases with no gene match: 6. The CDR3 is CASSPGQGGNQPQHF. DNA for the CDR3: TGTGCCAGCAGCCCCGGACAGGGCGGCAATCAGCCCCAGCATTTT.